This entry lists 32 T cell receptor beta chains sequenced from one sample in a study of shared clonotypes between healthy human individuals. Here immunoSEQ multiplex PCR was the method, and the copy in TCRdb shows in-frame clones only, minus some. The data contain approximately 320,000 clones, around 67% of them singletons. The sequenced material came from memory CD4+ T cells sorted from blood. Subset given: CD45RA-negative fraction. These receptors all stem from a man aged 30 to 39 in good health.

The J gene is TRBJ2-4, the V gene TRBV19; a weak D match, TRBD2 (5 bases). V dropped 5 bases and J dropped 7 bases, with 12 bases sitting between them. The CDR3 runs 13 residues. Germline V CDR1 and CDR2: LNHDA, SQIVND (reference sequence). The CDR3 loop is CASSHSRGNIQYF. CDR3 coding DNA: TGTGCCAGTAGTCATTCACGAGGGAACATTCAGTACTTC.

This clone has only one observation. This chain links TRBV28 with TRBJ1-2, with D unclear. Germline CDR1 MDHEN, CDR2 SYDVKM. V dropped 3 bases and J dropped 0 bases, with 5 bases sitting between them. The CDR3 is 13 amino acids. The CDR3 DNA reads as TGTGCCAGCAGTTTTGGTGCTAACTATGGCTACACCTTC. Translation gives CASSFGANYGYTF.

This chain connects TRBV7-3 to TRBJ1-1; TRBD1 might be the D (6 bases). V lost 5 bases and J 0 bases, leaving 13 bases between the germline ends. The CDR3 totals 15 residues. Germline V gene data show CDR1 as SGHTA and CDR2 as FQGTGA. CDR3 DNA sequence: TGTGCCAGCAGCCCCGGACAGCTTATGAACACTGAAGCTTTCTTT. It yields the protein CASSPGQLMNTEAFF. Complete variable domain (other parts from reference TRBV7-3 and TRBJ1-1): GAGVSQTPSNKVTEKGKYVELRCDPISGHTALYWYRQSLGQGPEFLIYFQGTGAADDSGLPNDRFFAVRPEGSVSTLKIQRTERGDSAVYLCASSPGQLMNTEAFFGQGTRLTVV.

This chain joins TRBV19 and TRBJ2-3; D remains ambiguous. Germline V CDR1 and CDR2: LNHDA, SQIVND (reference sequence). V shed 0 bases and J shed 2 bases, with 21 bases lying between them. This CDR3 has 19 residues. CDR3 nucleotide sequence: TGTGCCAGTAGTATAGATCGTTTAACGGCCGCGGCATACACAGATACGCAGTATTTT. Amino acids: CASSIDRLTAAAYTDTQYF.

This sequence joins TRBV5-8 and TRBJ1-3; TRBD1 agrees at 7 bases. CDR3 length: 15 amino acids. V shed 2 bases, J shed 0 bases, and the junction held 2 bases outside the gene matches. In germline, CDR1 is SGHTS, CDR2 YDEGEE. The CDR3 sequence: CASSFNRGSGNTIYF. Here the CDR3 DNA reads TGTGCCAGCAGCTTTAACAGGGGCTCTGGAAACACCATATATTTT. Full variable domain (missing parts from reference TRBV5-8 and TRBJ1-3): EAGVTQSPTHLIKTRGQQATLRCSPISGHTSVYWYQQALGLGLQFLLWYDEGEERNRGNFPPRFSGRQFPNYSSELNVNALELEDSALYLCASSFNRGSGNTIYFGEGSWLTVV.

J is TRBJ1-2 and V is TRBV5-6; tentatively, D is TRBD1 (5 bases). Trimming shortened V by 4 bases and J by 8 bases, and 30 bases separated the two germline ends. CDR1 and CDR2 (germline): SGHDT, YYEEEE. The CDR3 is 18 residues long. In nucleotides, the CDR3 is TGTGCCAGCAGCCGTGTGAGGGCAGGGTCCCGTTCAAGTAAAGGCTACACCTTC. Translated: CASSRVRAGSRSSKGYTF.

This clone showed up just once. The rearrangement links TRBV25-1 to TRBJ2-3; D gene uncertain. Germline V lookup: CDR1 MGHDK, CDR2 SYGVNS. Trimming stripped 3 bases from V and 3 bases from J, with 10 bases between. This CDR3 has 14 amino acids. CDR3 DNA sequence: TGTGCCAGCAGTGACCTCGATGCAACAGATACGCAGTATTTT. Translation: CASSDLDATDTQYF.

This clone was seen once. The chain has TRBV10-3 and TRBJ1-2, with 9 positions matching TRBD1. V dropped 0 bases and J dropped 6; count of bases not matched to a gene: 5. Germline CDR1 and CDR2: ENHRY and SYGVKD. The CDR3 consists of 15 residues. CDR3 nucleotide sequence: TGTGCCATCAGTGAGTCGGCCCGGACAGGGGATGGCTACACCTTC. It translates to CAISESARTGDGYTF.

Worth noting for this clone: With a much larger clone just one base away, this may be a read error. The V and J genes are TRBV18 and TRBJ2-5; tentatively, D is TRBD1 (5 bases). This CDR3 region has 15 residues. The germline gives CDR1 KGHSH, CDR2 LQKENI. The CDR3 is CASSPLGAGQEAQYF. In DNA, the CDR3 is TGTGCCAGCTCACCACTTGGGGCCGGACAAGAGGCCCAGTACTTC.

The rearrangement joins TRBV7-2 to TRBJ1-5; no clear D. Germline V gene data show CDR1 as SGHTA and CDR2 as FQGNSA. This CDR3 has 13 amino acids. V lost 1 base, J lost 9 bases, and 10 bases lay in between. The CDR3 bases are TGTGCCAGCAGCTTAGGGCCTCGAGGGCCCCAGCATTTT. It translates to CASSLGPRGPQHF.

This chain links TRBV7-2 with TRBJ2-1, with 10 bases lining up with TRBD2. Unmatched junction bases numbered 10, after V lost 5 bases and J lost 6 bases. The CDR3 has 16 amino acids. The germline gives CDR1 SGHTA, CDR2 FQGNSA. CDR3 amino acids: CASSPSRTSGFNEQFF. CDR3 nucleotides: TGTGCCAGCAGCCCCTCCCGGACTAGCGGCTTCAATGAGCAGTTCTTC.

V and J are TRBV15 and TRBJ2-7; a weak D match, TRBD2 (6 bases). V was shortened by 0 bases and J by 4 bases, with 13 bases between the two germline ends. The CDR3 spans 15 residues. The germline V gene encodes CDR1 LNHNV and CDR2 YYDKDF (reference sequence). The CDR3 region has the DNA TGTGCCACCAGCAGAGATCCTGCTAGCGTGTACGAGCAGTACTTC. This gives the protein CATSRDPASVYEQYF.

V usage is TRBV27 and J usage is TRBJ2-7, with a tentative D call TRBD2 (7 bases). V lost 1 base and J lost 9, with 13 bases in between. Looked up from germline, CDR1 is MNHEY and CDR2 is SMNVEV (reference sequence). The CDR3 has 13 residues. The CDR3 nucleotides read TGTGCCAGCAGTTTATACGGGGGGCTCGTGCAGTACTTC. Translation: CASSLYGGLVQYF.

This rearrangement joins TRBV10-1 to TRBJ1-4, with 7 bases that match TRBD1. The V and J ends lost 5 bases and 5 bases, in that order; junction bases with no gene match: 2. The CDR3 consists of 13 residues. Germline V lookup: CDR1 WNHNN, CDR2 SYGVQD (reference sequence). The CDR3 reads CASSRDRNEKLFF. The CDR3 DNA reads TGCGCCAGCAGTCGGGACAGAAATGAAAAACTGTTTTTT.

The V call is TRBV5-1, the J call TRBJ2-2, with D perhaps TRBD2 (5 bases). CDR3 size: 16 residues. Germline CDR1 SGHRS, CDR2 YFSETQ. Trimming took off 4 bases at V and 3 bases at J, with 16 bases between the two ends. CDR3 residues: CASSIGGWTYTGELFF. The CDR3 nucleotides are TGCGCCAGCAGCATCGGAGGCTGGACCTACACCGGGGAGCTGTTTTTT. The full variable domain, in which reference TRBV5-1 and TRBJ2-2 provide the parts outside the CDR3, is KAGVTQTPRYLIKTRGQQVTLSCSPISGHRSVSWYQQTPGQGLQFLFEYFSETQRNKGNFPGRFSGRQFSNSRSEMNVSTLELGDSALYLCASSIGGWTYTGELFFGEGSRLTVL.

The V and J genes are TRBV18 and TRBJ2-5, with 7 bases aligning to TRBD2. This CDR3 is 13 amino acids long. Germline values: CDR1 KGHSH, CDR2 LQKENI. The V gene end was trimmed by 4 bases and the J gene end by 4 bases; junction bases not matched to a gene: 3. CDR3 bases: TGTGCCAGCTCACGCGGGACTATAGAGACCCAGTACTTC. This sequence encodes CASSRGTIETQYF.

Written as DNA, the CDR3 is TGCAGCGTTGCCCCAGCGGGAGGCTTGTACGAGCAGTACTTC. It translates to CSVAPAGGLYEQYF. The chain joins TRBV29-1 to TRBJ2-7, with TRBD2 matching over 9 bases. J lost 4 bases, V lost 4 bases, and 8 bases had no gene match. The germline V gene encodes CDR1 SQVTM and CDR2 ANQGSEA. The CDR3 is 14 amino acids.

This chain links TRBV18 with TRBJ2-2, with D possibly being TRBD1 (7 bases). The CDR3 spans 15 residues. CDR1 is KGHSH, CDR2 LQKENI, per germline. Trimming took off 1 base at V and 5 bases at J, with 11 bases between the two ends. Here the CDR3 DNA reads TGTGCCAGCTCACCACAGACAGGGAGGACCGGGGAGCTGTTTTTT. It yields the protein CASSPQTGRTGELFF.

The CDR3 region is CASSPRRGGEPYEQYF. The CDR3 DNA is TGTGCCAGCAGCCCCCGACGCGGCGGGGAGCCCTACGAGCAGTACTTC. This rearrangement joins TRBV7-3 to TRBJ2-7; a weak D match, TRBD2 (6 bases). With 5 bases removed from V and 2 bases from J, the gap between germline ends came to 19 bases. Germline assignment: CDR1 SGHTA and CDR2 FQGTGA. The CDR3 contains 16 residues.

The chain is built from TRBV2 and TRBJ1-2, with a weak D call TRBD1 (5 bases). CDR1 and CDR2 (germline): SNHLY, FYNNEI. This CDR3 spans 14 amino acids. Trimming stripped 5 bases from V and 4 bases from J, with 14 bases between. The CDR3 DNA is TGTGCCAGCAGTATTGAGGGGCTGGGCTATGGCTACACCTTC. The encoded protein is CASSIEGLGYGYTF.

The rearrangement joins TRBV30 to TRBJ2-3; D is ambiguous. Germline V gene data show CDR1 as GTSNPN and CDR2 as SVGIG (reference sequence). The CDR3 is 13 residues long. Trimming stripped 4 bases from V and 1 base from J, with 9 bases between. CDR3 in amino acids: CAWKSDGTDTQYF. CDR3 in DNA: TGTGCCTGGAAGAGCGACGGCACAGATACGCAGTATTTT.

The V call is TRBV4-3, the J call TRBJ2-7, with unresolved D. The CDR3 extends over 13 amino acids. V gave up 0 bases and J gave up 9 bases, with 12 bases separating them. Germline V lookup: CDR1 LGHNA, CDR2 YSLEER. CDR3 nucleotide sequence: TGCGCCAGCAGCCAAGAAATCTACAGCGCGCAGTACTTC. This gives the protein CASSQEIYSAQYF.

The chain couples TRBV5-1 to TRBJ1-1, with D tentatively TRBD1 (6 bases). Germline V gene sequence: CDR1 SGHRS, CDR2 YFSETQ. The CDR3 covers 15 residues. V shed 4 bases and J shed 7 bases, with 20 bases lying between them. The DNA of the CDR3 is TGCGCCAGCAGCCCGGGGGGGGCAGGGCAAAGTGAAGCTTTCTTT. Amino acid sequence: CASSPGGAGQSEAFF.

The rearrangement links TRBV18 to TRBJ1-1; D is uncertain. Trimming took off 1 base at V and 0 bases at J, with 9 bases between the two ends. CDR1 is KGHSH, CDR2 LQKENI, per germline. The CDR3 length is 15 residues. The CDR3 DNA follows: TGTGCCAGCTCACCACGCAGGCTTTTGAACACTGAAGCTTTCTTT. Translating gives CASSPRRLLNTEAFF.

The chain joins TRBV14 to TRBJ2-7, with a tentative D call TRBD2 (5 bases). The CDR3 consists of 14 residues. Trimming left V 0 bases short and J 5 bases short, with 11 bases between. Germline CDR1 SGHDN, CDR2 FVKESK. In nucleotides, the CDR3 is TGTGCCAGCAGCCAAGAGGGAGTCTTTAACGAGCAGTACTTC. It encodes CASSQEGVFNEQYF. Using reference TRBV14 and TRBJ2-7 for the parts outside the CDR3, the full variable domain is EAGVTQFPSHSVIEKGQTVTLRCDPISGHDNLYWYRRVMGKEIKFLLHFVKESKQDESGMPNNRFLAERTGGTYSTLKVQPAELEDSGVYFCASSQEGVFNEQYFGPGTRLTVT.

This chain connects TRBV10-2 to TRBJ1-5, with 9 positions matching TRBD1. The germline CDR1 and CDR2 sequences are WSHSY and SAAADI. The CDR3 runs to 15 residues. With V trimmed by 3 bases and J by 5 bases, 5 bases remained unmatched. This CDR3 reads CASSDGTGIYQPQHF. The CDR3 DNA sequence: TGCGCCAGCAGTGATGGGACAGGGATTTATCAGCCCCAGCATTTT.

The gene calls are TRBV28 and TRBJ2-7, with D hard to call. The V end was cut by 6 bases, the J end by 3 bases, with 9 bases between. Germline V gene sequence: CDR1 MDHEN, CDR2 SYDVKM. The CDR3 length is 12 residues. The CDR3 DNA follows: TGTGCCAGCAGCCATACAGACTACGAGCAGTACTTC. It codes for CASSHTDYEQYF.

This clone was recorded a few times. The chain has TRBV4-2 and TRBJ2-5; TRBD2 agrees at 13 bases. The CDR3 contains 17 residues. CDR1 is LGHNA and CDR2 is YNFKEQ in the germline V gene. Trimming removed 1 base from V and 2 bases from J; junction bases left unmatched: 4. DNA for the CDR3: TGTGCCAGCAGCCAAGGGGGACTAGCGGGACCGCAAGAGACCCAGTACTTC. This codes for CASSQGGLAGPQETQYF.

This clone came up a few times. Here the CDR3 DNA reads TGTGCCAGCAGCGTTGGGACTAGCGGGATCTACGAGCAGTACTTC. Residues: CASSVGTSGIYEQYF. J is TRBJ2-7 and V is TRBV9, with TRBD2 identical over 13 bases. V lost 2 bases to trimming and J lost 3 bases; unmatched junction nucleotides: 2. The CDR3 is 15 residues long. CDR1 and CDR2 from the germline V gene are SGDLS and YYNGEE.

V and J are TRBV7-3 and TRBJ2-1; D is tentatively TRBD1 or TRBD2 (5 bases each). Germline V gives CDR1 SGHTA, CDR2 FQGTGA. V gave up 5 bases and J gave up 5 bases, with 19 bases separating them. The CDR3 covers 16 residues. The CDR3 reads CASSQTPGTQHNEQFF. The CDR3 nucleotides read TGTGCCAGCAGCCAAACGCCCGGGACCCAACACAATGAGCAGTTCTTC.

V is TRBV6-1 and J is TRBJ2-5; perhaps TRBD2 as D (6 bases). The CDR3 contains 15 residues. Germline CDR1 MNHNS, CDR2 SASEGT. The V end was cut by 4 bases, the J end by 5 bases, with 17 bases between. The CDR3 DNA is TGTGCCAGCAGTGGAAAGGGGACTCTAGGGGAGACCCAGTACTTC. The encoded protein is CASSGKGTLGETQYF.

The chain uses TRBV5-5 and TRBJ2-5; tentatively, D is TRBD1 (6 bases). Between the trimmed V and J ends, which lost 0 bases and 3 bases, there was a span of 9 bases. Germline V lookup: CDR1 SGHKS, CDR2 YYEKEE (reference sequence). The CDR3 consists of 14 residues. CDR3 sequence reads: CASSLVQGKETQYF. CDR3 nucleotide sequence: TGTGCCAGCAGCTTGGTACAGGGCAAAGAGACCCAGTACTTC.